The clone carrying this TCR beta chain was detected once. The CDR3 sequence is 12 residues long. Deletions cut 7 bases from V and 7 bases from J, with 11 bases between. Germline lookup yields CDR1 LNHDA and CDR2 SQIVND (reference sequence). Generated by immunoSEQ multiplex PCR, the TCRdb table keeps only in-frame clones and is missing some. The top ten clones hold roughly 37% of a sample with over 30,000 clones, more than 75% of them seen once. This sample stems from a study of blood T cell repertoires in COVID-19. Study as a whole: Sites across the United States, Italy and Spain contributed samples from acute and convalescent COVID-19. The cDNA or gDNA used as material had been derived from T cells, B-cell-depleted T cells, or PBMCs.

This rearrangement joins TRBV19 to TRBJ1-5, with a tentative D call TRBD1 (6 bases). This clonotype originated in an elderly man with active or convalescent COVID-19. The sample consisted of peripheral blood. The CDR3 DNA reads as TGTGCCAGTATGAGTGGGGGCCAGCCCCAGCATTTT. Protein: CASMSGGQPQHF.